One sample yielded the 6 T cell receptor beta chains listed below, sequenced in a study of blood T cell repertoires in COVID-19. Only in-frame clones appear in the TCRdb table, and some are missing; sequencing was by immunoSEQ multiplex PCR. The data hold 95,000 to 100,000 clones, with more than 80% observed a single time. The sequencing sample was made of peripheral blood. The receptors originated from a human donor in a cohort sampled during active COVID-19.

This clone has only a few counts. The chain recombines TRBV19 with TRBJ1-5; D ambiguous. Germline-derived CDR1 and CDR2 are LNHDA and SQIVND (reference sequence). V shed 2 bases and J shed 7 bases, with 12 bases lying between them. The CDR3 has 14 amino acids. This chain's CDR3 is CASSIFRGPQPQHF. In DNA form, the CDR3 reads TGTGCCAGTAGTATATTCCGAGGGCCCCAGCCCCAGCATTTT.

The V gene is TRBV29-1, the J gene TRBJ2-1, with 11 bases that match TRBD2. The CDR3 extends over 14 amino acids. Germline V lookup: CDR1 SQVTM, CDR2 ANQGSEA. With V trimmed by 7 bases and J by 2 bases, 4 bases remained unmatched. The CDR3 reads CSAPSGGTYNEQFF. CDR3 DNA sequence: TGCAGCGCACCTAGCGGGGGGACCTACAATGAGCAGTTCTTC.

CDR3 sequence reads: CASSVGQGGKTGELFF. In DNA, the CDR3 is TGCGCCAGCAGCGTGGGACAGGGTGGGAAAACCGGGGAGCTGTTTTTT. This chain joins TRBV5-1 and TRBJ2-2; TRBD1 matches at 9 bases. CDR3 length: 16 amino acids. V trimming: 4 bases; J trimming: 5 bases; junction bases outside the gene matches: 9. Germline V gene lookup returns CDR1 SGHRS and CDR2 YFSETQ.

The chain combines TRBV24-1 with TRBJ2-1, with D tentatively TRBD1 (6 bases). The CDR3 has 14 residues. The V gene's germline CDR1 is KGHDR and CDR2 SFDVKD. V lost 8 bases to trimming and J lost 0 bases, with 10 bases between them. CDR3 amino acids: CATMDSSSYNEQFF. The DNA of the CDR3 is TGTGCCACCATGGACAGCAGCTCCTACAATGAGCAGTTCTTC.

The rearrangement links TRBV27 to TRBJ1-2, with 7 bases lining up with TRBD1. The junction had 10 bases not matched to a gene; V was cut back by 4 bases and J by 8 bases. Germline assignment: CDR1 MNHEY and CDR2 SMNVEV (reference sequence). The CDR3 has 14 residues. The CDR3 loop is CASSSHLTGSGYTF. The DNA for the CDR3 is TGTGCCAGCAGTTCCCACTTGACAGGGTCCGGCTACACCTTC.

The chain links TRBV6-5 to TRBJ1-6, with TRBD1 matching over 9 bases. Germline V gene sequence: CDR1 MNHEY, CDR2 SVGAGI. Trimming removed 6 bases from V and 9 bases from J; junction bases left unmatched: 6. The length of the CDR3 is 14 residues. CDR3 loop: CASSSDRGGSPLHF. CDR3 DNA sequence: TGTGCCAGCAGCTCGGACAGGGGAGGTTCACCCCTCCACTTT.